This TCR beta chain derives from a study of vaccination effects on CD4 cells after COVID-19. Study at large: Two-dose vaccination with either BNT162b2 or mRNA-1273 was given to the participants.

Study results and caveats: Clones that were induced by infection or by vaccine showed marked contraction late after vaccination.

For this clone: Its antigen is unknown.

Pools of viral peptides were used by the ViraFEST assay to expand antigen-specific CD4+ T cells ahead of sequencing. Following culture for around 9 days, CD4+ T cells were isolated. Each vaccine recipient was nucleocapsid antibody negative and had no prior SARS-CoV-2 infection. With 10 ug/ml peptides and around 9.6 IU/ml IL-2, some 2 million PBMC per well were cultured. Half-medium exchanges with IL-2 medium took place on days 3 and 7. Clones were sequenced by immunoSEQ multiplex PCR, and TCRdb holds only the in-frame ones, with some missing. Of 26,000 or so clones detected, 72% appear once; the ten largest clones hold under 12%. Germline CDR1 LNHDA, CDR2 SQIVND (reference sequence). This CDR3 has 17 residues. Losses at the gene ends were 7 bases for V and 6 bases for J; bases not matched to a gene: 17.

The source is a human donor who received a COVID-19 vaccine. Here the sequenced sample was CD4+ T cells from PBMCs cultured with SARS-CoV-2 spike peptides, taken before COVID-19 vaccination. V is TRBV19 and J is TRBJ1-5; 8 bases agree with TRBD1. The CDR3 sequence is CASKKSRQGAQSQPQHF. CDR3 bases: TGTGCCAGTAAAAAATCCCGCCAGGGGGCGCAGAGTCAGCCCCAGCATTTT.